This is a list of T cell receptor beta chains from one sample in a study of cytomegalovirus exposure and HLA in healthy donors. The table came from immunoSEQ multiplex PCR; TCRdb's copy has only in-frame clones and leaves some out. The profile shows about 200,000 clones, 84% of them singletons. The sequencing sample was made of PBMCs. These receptors were collected from a woman between 25 and 40 years old in good health and CMV-seropositive. Each CDR3 is given with its conserved first and last residue. The D gene is left open where the match is weak. Expanded clones are given a class, and other clones once, few, many or no size at all.

j_call,d_call,clone_size,v_call,cdr3_aa,cdr3_nt
TRBJ2-6,NA,NA,TRBV29-1,CSVSGAGANVLTF,TGCAGCGTTTCAGGGGCTGGGGCCAACGTCCTGACTTTC
TRBJ1-2,NA,NA,TRBV6-5,CATLFDYRYTF,TGTGCCACCCTGTTTGACTATCGCTACACCTTC
TRBJ2-7,NA,NA,TRBV5-1,CASSLGGQHYEQYF,TGCGCCAGCAGCTTAGGGGGTCAACACTACGAGCAGTACTTC
TRBJ1-5,TRBD1,NA,TRBV28,CASRPTGVSQPQHF,TGTGCCAGCAGACCGACAGGGGTTAGTCAGCCCCAGCATTTT
TRBJ1-1,NA,NA,TRBV15,CATSRGSLVQGLSEAFF,TGTGCCACCAGCAGAGGCTCCCTGGTTCAGGGCCTTTCTGAAGCTTTCTTT
TRBJ2-3,NA,NA,TRBV9,CASSVQTGTGDTQYF,TGTGCCAGCAGCGTCCAGACCGGAACAGGGGATACGCAGTATTTT
TRBJ2-7,NA,NA,TRBV25-1,CASRDSYYEQYF,TGTGCCAGCAGGGACAGTTACTACGAGCAGTACTTC
TRBJ1-1,NA,once,TRBV12-5,CASVVQGFGEAFF,TGTGCTAGTGTTGTCCAGGGCTTCGGGGAAGCTTTCTTT
TRBJ2-7,TRBD2,NA,TRBV27,CASSLAGTSGYEQYF,TGTGCCAGCAGTTTAGCCGGGACTAGCGGCTACGAGCAGTACTTC
TRBJ2-7,TRBD1,NA,TRBV11-2,CASSLDRMAGGLDRSYEQYF,TGTGCCAGCAGCTTAGATCGGATGGCAGGGGGATTAGATAGGTCCTACGAGCAGTACTTC
TRBJ2-3,TRBD2,once,TRBV5-6,CASSSIRGRVADTQYF,TGTGCCAGCAGCTCAATTCGCGGGAGGGTGGCAGATACGCAGTATTTT
TRBJ1-1,TRBD1,NA,TRBV6-5,CASSPQGATEAFF,TGTGCCAGCAGTCCACAGGGGGCCACTGAAGCTTTCTTT
TRBJ1-2,TRBD1,once,TRBV5-4,CASSVGTAANYGYTF,TGTGCCAGCAGCGTTGGGACAGCCGCTAACTATGGCTACACCTTC